Detailed here is one TCR beta chain. No antigen is known for it. These data belong to a study of siplizumab effects on memory and regulatory T cells. Study-wide findings and caveats: Suppressive activity of Tregs proliferating in siplizumab cultures remained unconfirmed. The alloresponse seemed to draw substantially on naive T cells, which appeared more diverse than memory cells. Among mappable alloreactive CD4+ clones, the Treg-derived fraction averaged around 69% with siplizumab versus about 26% in controls. Siplizumab led to significantly less abundant alloreactive sequences that could be traced back to unstimulated CD4+ memory cells.

TCRdb keeps only in-frame clones here, not all; method: immunoSEQ multiplex PCR. The profile shows some 110,000 clones, about 93% of them singletons. CDR1 MNHEY and CDR2 SVGAGI come from the germline V gene. V shed 6 bases and J shed 3 bases, with 14 bases lying between them. The CDR3 runs to 15 residues. The chain links TRBV6-5 to TRBJ2-2; no definite D call. This sequence was found in a human donor in good health. The specimen sequenced was CD4+ T cells sorted from blood. The CDR3 DNA follows: TGTGCCAGCAGCCGCGAGCCCCGGTACACCGGGGAGCTGTTTTTT. Amino acids: CASSREPRYTGELFF.